Following are 30 T cell receptor beta chains from one sample sequenced in a study of CD8 T cells in Susac syndrome. RNA amounts of roughly 0.5 to 1 ug underwent reverse transcription with random hexamers. MiXCR was run by TCRdb on the immunoSEQ multiplex PCR reads, yielding one entry per CDR3 protein. The sample holds a few hundred thousand distinct CDR3 sequences; approximately 95% are singletons and the top ten take around 0.08%. Sequenced input: CD4+ T cells from PBMCs. The receptors here all came from a human donor with multiple sclerosis.

V and J are TRBV20-1 and TRBJ2-5, with D perhaps TRBD1 or TRBD2 (5 bases each). From germline, CDR1 is DFQATT and CDR2 SNEGSKA (reference sequence). With 0 bases removed from V and 9 bases from J, the gap between germline ends came to 11 bases. The length of the CDR3 is 12 residues. The CDR3 DNA sequence: TGCAGTGCTAGAGATAGTAGAGGGGCCCAGTACTTC. Translated, it gives CSARDSRGAQYF.

The chain carries TRBV6-1 and TRBJ1-6; no clear D gene. V lost 7 bases, J lost 2 bases, and 15 bases lay in between. The length of the CDR3 is 16 residues. Germline V lookup: CDR1 MNHNS, CDR2 SASEGT. The CDR3 region has the DNA TGTGCCAGCACCCTAAATAGGAGAACCTATAATTCACCCCTCCACTTT. Protein product: CASTLNRRTYNSPLHF.

The J gene is TRBJ1-6, the V gene TRBV5-6; 7 bases line up with TRBD1. J was trimmed by 7 bases and V by 0 bases; bases with no gene match: 13. There are 18 residues in the CDR3. Germline-derived CDR1 and CDR2 are SGHDT and YYEEEE. Here the CDR3 DNA reads TGTGCCAGCAGCTTGGCAGGGTCCCCCGACAGGGCCAATTCACCCCTCCACTTT. Residues: CASSLAGSPDRANSPLHF.

The chain combines TRBV5-1 with TRBJ1-1; the match to TRBD1 covers 11 bases. V lost 2 bases to trimming and J lost 8 bases; unmatched junction nucleotides: 5. Per germline, CDR1 SGHRS and CDR2 YFSETQ. The CDR3 has 14 amino acids. The CDR3 loop is CASSFSDRGREAFF. The CDR3 DNA reads TGCGCCAGCAGCTTTTCGGACAGGGGGCGCGAAGCTTTCTTT.

The chain employs TRBV5-1 and TRBJ2-1; a weak D match, TRBD1 (6 bases). This CDR3 contains 15 residues. V was cut by 4 bases and J by 0 bases, with 11 bases left in between. Germline V gene lookup returns CDR1 SGHRS and CDR2 YFSETQ. CDR3 in DNA: TGCGCCAGCAGCGTGGGACAAAGCTCCTACAATGAGCAGTTCTTC. Translating it yields CASSVGQSSYNEQFF.

The chain uses TRBV5-6 and TRBJ1-2; 10 nucleotides agree with TRBD1. CDR3 length: 14 residues. The ends lost 5 bases at V and 4 bases at J; junction bases unmatched: 5. Germline CDR1 SGHDT, CDR2 YYEEEE. CDR3: CASSSTGGGYGYTF. As DNA, the CDR3 is TGTGCCAGCAGTTCGACAGGGGGCGGCTATGGCTACACCTTC. Looking up the rest from reference TRBV5-6 and TRBJ1-2 gives the full variable domain: DAGVTQSPTHLIKTRGQQVTLRCSPKSGHDTVSWYQQALGQGPQFIFQYYEEEERQRGNFPDRFSGHQFPNYSSELNVNALLLGDSALYLCASSSTGGGYGYTFGSGTRLTVV.

J is TRBJ1-6 and V is TRBV3-1; D is possibly TRBD1 (5 bases). The CDR3 totals 16 residues. V was pared by 0 bases and J by 9 bases, with 15 bases between. CDR1 is LGHDT and CDR2 is YNNKEL in the germline V gene (reference sequence). CDR3: CASSQDRSGNGSPLHF. CDR3 nucleotides: TGTGCCAGCAGCCAAGATCGTTCAGGGAATGGTTCACCCCTCCACTTT.

With regard to this clonotype: A junction boundary mismatches the germline segment, possibly from a read error. The J gene is TRBJ1-2, the V gene TRBV3-1; D is possibly TRBD1 (6 bases). This CDR3 is built from 14 residues. Germline V gene lookup returns CDR1 LGHDT and CDR2 YNNKEL (reference sequence). The CDR3 nucleotides read TGTGCCAGCAGCCAATCCCCTGAACGGGGGCCTGCCCTCTTC. Residues: CASSQSPERGPALF.

This clonotype was observed a single time. The chain links TRBV2 to TRBJ2-1, with 7 positions matching TRBD1. The CDR3 runs to 15 residues. V was clipped by 10 bases and J by 10 bases; unmatched bases: 19. CDR1 and CDR2 from the germline V gene are SNHLY and FYNNEI. The CDR3 nucleotides are TGTGCCACTACACTTACTGGACTGGGCAGGGGGGAGCAGTTCTTC. Translated, it gives CATTLTGLGRGEQFF.

This clonotype was seen a few times. V gene TRBV3-1 combines with J gene TRBJ2-3; D ambiguous. CDR3 size: 14 residues. Trimming stripped 0 bases from V and 0 bases from J, with 4 bases between. From germline, CDR1 is LGHDT and CDR2 YNNKEL (reference sequence). The CDR3 loop is CASSQDPSTDTQYF. The CDR3 coding sequence is TGTGCCAGCAGCCAAGATCCCAGCACAGATACGCAGTATTTT.

The chain recombines TRBV18 with TRBJ1-5; D is ambiguous. Trimming shortened V by 3 bases and J by 6 bases, and 9 bases separated the two germline ends. This CDR3 contains 13 residues. From germline, CDR1 is KGHSH and CDR2 LQKENI. CDR3 amino acids: CASSPGPTQPQHF. The CDR3 DNA reads as TGTGCCAGCTCACCTGGGCCGACTCAGCCCCAGCATTTT.

The gene calls are TRBV20-1 and TRBJ1-2; no clear D gene. The length of the CDR3 is 14 residues. V was pared by 6 bases and J by 1 base, with 15 bases between. Per germline, CDR1 DFQATT and CDR2 SNEGSKA (reference sequence). The CDR3 bases are TGCAGTGCCCTCCTCGGACCGTATAACTATGGCTACACCTTC. Encoded protein: CSALLGPYNYGYTF.

This sequence joins TRBV3-1 and TRBJ2-7; 9 bases fit TRBD2. The trim removed 1 base at V and 6 bases at J, leaving 7 bases unmatched. This CDR3 comprises 15 residues. CDR1 LGHDT and CDR2 YNNKEL come from the germline V gene (reference sequence). CDR3 protein: CASSQAAGGVSEQYV. In DNA, the CDR3 is TGTGCCAGCAGCCAAGCAGCGGGGGGAGTAAGCGAGCAGTACGTC.

The V gene is TRBV7-2, the J gene TRBJ1-2; unclear D gene. The CDR3 is 14 residues long. Germline-derived CDR1 and CDR2 are SGHTA and FQGNSA. Between the trimmed V and J ends, which lost 1 base and 4 bases, there was a span of 10 bases. The chain's CDR3 is CASSLEAGTYGYTF. Written as DNA, the CDR3 is TGTGCCAGCAGCTTAGAGGCTGGCACCTATGGCTACACCTTC. Full variable domain (outside the CDR3, taken from reference TRBV7-2 and TRBJ1-2): GAGVSQSPSNKVTEKGKDVELRCDPISGHTALYWYRQSLGQGLEFLIYFQGNSAPDKSGLPSDRFSAERTGGSVSTLTIQRTQQEDSAVYLCASSLEAGTYGYTFGSGTRLTVV.

This sequence joins TRBV30 and TRBJ1-1; D is unclear. The V gene lost 8 bases and the J gene lost 1 base, with 11 bases spanning the gap. This CDR3 is built from 12 residues. The germline V gene has CDR1 GTSNPN and CDR2 SVGIG (reference sequence). CDR3 amino acids: CATGRQNTEAFF. CDR3 coding DNA: TGTGCCACTGGGAGGCAGAACACTGAAGCTTTCTTT.

The chain joins TRBV5-1 to TRBJ2-1, with D perhaps matching TRBD1 or TRBD2 (5 bases each). The length of the CDR3 is 14 residues. Germline CDR1 SGHRS, CDR2 YFSETQ. V lost 4 bases and J 5 bases, leaving 13 bases between the germline ends. The CDR3 loop reads CASSEILGDNEQFF. For the CDR3, the DNA is TGCGCCAGCAGCGAGATCTTGGGGGACAATGAGCAGTTCTTC.

V is TRBV11-2 and J is TRBJ2-7; a weak D match, TRBD1 (5 bases). CDR3 length equals 14 residues. Germline assignment: CDR1 SGHAT and CDR2 FQNNGV. Trimming cost V 2 bases and J 4 bases, with 12 bases left between them. Written as DNA, the CDR3 is TGTGCCAGCAGCTTATGGCAGGGTGTATACGAGCAGTACTTC. Translating it yields CASSLWQGVYEQYF.

The CDR3 protein is CSSGSTGYGYTF. The CDR3 nucleotides are TGCAGCTCAGGATCGACAGGCTATGGCTACACCTTC. The rearrangement uses TRBV29-1 and TRBJ1-2; perhaps TRBD1 as D (6 bases). Looked up from germline, CDR1 is SQVTM and CDR2 is ANQGSEA. Trimming pared 8 bases from V and 4 bases from J, leaving 14 bases between. The CDR3 consists of 12 residues. The full variable domain, in which reference TRBV29-1 and TRBJ1-2 provide the parts outside the CDR3, is SAVISQKPSRDICQRGTSLTIQCQVDSQVTMMFWYRQQPGQSLTLIATANQGSEATYESGFVIDKFPISRPNLTFSTLTVSNMSPEDSSIYLCSSGSTGYGYTFGSGTRLTVV.

The rearrangement links TRBV7-2 to TRBJ2-5; TRBD2 agrees at 9 bases. This CDR3 has 17 residues. V was clipped by 1 base and J by 4 bases; unmatched bases: 10. CDR1 is SGHTA, CDR2 FQGNSA, per germline. The CDR3 loop reads CASSLEFAGGPGETQYF. The DNA of the CDR3 is TGTGCCAGCAGCTTAGAATTCGCGGGGGGGCCAGGAGAGACCCAGTACTTC.

The chain recombines TRBV30 with TRBJ1-6; 9 bases line up with TRBD1. The length of the CDR3 is 15 residues. The V gene's germline CDR1 is GTSNPN and CDR2 SVGIG (reference sequence). V dropped 1 base and J dropped 7; count of bases not matched to a gene: 5. DNA for the CDR3: TGTGCCTGGAGTGAGTTGACAGGGGGGAATTCACCCCTCCACTTT. It encodes CAWSELTGGNSPLHF.

This clonotype was seen only once. This chain connects TRBV19 to TRBJ2-1, with unresolved D. This CDR3 contains 14 residues. The V end was cut by 7 bases, the J end by 0 bases, with 10 bases between. CDR1 LNHDA and CDR2 SQIVND come from the germline V gene (reference sequence). The CDR3: CASIAPGSYNEQFF. The CDR3 region has the DNA TGTGCCAGTATCGCACCCGGCTCCTACAATGAGCAGTTCTTC.

This clonotype was seen once. The chain combines TRBV12-3 or TRBV12-4 with TRBJ1-5; D uncertain. This CDR3 has 13 amino acids. Deletions cut 4 bases from V and 7 bases from J, with 11 bases between. CDR3 in DNA: TGTGCCAGCAGTTCTCGGACCGGACAGCCCCAGCATTTT. This gives the protein CASSSRTGQPQHF.

This sequence joins TRBV6-5 and TRBJ2-7; 7 nucleotides line up with TRBD1. In germline, CDR1 is MNHEY, CDR2 SVGAGI. V gave up 4 bases and J gave up 3 bases; unmatched junction bases: 12. The CDR3 totals 16 residues. As DNA, the CDR3 is TGTGCCAGCAGTTCCGAACAGGGGATATTGGTCTACGAGCAGTACTTC. It is translated as CASSSEQGILVYEQYF.

This rearrangement joins TRBV6-5 to TRBJ1-5; D may be TRBD1 (5 bases). Germline V CDR1 and CDR2: MNHEY, SVGAGI. V was shortened by 5 bases and J by 11 bases, with 22 bases between the two germline ends. The length of the CDR3 is 15 residues. The CDR3 DNA reads TGTGCCAGCAGTATTTCCCCCGGGGCAATCAAAGCCCAGCATTTT. Translation: CASSISPGAIKAQHF.

This chain joins TRBV7-2 and TRBJ2-5; D ambiguous. Germline V CDR1 and CDR2: SGHTA, FQGNSA. Trimming took off 5 bases at V and 5 bases at J, with 15 bases between the two ends. The CDR3 runs to 14 residues. CDR3 DNA: TGTGCCAGCAGCGGAAAGGGATTGCCGGAGACCCAGTACTTC. Amino acids: CASSGKGLPETQYF.

The chain carries TRBV19 and TRBJ2-1; 7 nucleotides line up with TRBD1. The CDR3 runs 13 residues. Germline V gives CDR1 LNHDA, CDR2 SQIVND (reference sequence). Losses at the gene ends were 8 bases for V and 12 bases for J; bases not matched to a gene: 13. This CDR3 reads CASGPGQRRRQFF. CDR3 in DNA: TGTGCCAGTGGACCGGGACAGAGAAGGAGGCAGTTCTTC.

This chain joins TRBV18 and TRBJ1-2; TRBD1 matches 9 bases. V was pared by 6 bases and J by 8 bases, with 7 bases of the junction left unmatched. This CDR3 contains 13 residues. The V gene's germline CDR1 is KGHSH and CDR2 LQKENI. The CDR3 region has the DNA TGTGCCAGCTCGGCCGGGACAGGGATAGGCTACACCTTC. Protein: CASSAGTGIGYTF. Drawing the rest from reference TRBV18 and TRBJ1-2, the complete variable domain is NAGVMQNPRHLVRRRGQEARLRCSPMKGHSHVYWYRQLPEEGLKFMVYLQKENIIDESGMPKERFSAEFPKEGPSILRIQQVVRGDSAAYFCASSAGTGIGYTFGSGTRLTVV.

The rearrangement uses TRBV29-1 and TRBJ1-1; D is ambiguous. Trimming took off 3 bases at V and 0 bases at J, with 17 bases between the two ends. Germline loops: CDR1 SQVTM, CDR2 ANQGSEA. This CDR3 has 16 residues. The CDR3 DNA is TGCAGCGTTGAGAGGTCCCTGGGCGTAATGAACACTGAAGCTTTCTTT. Residues: CSVERSLGVMNTEAFF.

The rearrangement joins TRBV7-3 to TRBJ2-5; D is unresolved. V lost 6 bases, J lost 6 bases, and 20 bases lay in between. CDR1 is SGHTA and CDR2 is FQGTGA in the germline V gene. CDR3 size: 15 residues. CDR3 sequence (DNA): TGTGCCAGCAGTCCATCGGCAGCTCTAGTCAAGACCCAGTACTTC. Residues: CASSPSAALVKTQYF.

The chain has TRBV15 and TRBJ2-1; 7 bases fit TRBD1. V trimming: 5 bases; J trimming: 6 bases; junction bases outside the gene matches: 10. The CDR3 covers 15 residues. Germline-derived CDR1 and CDR2 are LNHNV and YYDKDF (reference sequence). CDR3 amino acids: CATSALGAGGNEQFF. In DNA form, the CDR3 reads TGTGCCACCAGCGCATTAGGGGCAGGGGGCAATGAGCAGTTCTTC.